This T cell receptor (beta chain) originates from a study of CD8+ T cells in alopecia areata. Study-wide findings and caveats: Mice gave a clearer picture of TCR sharing than patients did, possibly for HLA-related reasons. Resident alphabeta T-cell populations of normal skin are likewise subject to sequencing in scalp samples. Researchers report lesional scalp, most notably alopecia totalis/universalis, outstripped normal scalp in clonality.

This clone was counted between two and nine times. Its antigen is undetermined. Reverse transcribed after extraction, RNA yielded cDNA as the sequencing template. TCRdb keeps only in-frame clones here, not all; method: immunoSEQ multiplex PCR. This table holds some 240,000 clones, 57% found once. Specimens obtained from alopecia areata patients comprised lesional scalp punch biopsies and peripheral blood. Germline lookup yields CDR1 SNHLY and CDR2 FYNNEI. Trimming removed 6 bases from V and 0 bases from J, with 9 bases in between. The CDR3 consists of 14 residues. This material consisted of CD4+ T cells sorted from blood, taken at week 0. The TCR was taken from a human donor with alopecia areata. The chain links TRBV2 to TRBJ2-1; D is possibly TRBD1 or TRBD2 (5 bases each). This chain's CDR3 is CASRWGSSYNEQFF. CDR3 nucleotide sequence: TGTGCCAGCAGGTGGGGGAGCTCCTACAATGAGCAGTTCTTC.